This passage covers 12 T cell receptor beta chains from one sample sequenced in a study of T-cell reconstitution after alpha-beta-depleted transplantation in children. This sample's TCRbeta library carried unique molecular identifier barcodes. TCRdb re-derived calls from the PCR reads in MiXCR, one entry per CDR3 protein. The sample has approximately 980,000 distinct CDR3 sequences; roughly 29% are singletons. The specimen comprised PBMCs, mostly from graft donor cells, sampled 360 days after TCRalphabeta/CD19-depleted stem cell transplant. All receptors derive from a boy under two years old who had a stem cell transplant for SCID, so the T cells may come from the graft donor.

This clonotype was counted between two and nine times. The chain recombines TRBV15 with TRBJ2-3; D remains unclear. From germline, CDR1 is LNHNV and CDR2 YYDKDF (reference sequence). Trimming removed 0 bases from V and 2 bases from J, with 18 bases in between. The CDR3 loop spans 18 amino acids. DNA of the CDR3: TGTGCCACCAGCAGAGATCGGAAGACGGGCCCCTTCACAGATACGCAGTATTTT. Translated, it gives CATSRDRKTGPFTDTQYF.

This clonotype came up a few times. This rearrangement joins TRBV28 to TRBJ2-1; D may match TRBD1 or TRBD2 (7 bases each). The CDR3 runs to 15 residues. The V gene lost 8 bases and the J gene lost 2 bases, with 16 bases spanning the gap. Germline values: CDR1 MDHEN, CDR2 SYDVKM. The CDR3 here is CASSTTGRAYNEQFF. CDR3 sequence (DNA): TGTGCCAGCTCGACGACAGGGAGGGCCTACAATGAGCAGTTCTTC.

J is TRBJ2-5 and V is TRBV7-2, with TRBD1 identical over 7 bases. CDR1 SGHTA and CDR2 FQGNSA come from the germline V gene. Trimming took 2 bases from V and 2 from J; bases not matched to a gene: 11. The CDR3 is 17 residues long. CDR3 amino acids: CASSLPPRQGYQETQYF. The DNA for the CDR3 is TGTGCCAGCAGCTTACCGCCGCGACAGGGTTATCAAGAGACCCAGTACTTC.

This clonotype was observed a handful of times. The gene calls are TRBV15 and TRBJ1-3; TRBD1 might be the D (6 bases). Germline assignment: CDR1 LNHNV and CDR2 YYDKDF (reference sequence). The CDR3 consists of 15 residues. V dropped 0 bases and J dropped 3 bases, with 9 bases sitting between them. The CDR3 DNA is TGTGCCACCAGCAGAGACAACAGGGTTGGAAACACCATATATTTT. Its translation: CATSRDNRVGNTIYF.

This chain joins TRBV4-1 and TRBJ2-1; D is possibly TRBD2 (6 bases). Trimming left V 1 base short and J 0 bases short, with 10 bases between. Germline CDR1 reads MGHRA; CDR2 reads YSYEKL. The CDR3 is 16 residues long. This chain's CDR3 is CASSQVRRGSYNEQFF. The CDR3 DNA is TGCGCCAGCAGCCAAGTTCGGAGGGGCTCCTACAATGAGCAGTTCTTC.

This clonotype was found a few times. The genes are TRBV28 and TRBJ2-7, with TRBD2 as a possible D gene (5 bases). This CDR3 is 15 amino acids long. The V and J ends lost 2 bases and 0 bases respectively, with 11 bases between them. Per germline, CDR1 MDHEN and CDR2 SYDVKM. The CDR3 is CASSLGGSASYEQYF. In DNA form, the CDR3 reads TGTGCCAGCAGTTTAGGAGGCAGCGCCTCCTACGAGCAGTACTTC.

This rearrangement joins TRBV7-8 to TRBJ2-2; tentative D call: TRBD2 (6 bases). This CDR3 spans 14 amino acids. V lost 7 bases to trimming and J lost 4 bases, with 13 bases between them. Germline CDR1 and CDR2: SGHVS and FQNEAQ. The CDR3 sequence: CASTGGASTGELFF. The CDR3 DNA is TGTGCCAGCACCGGAGGGGCTTCCACCGGGGAGCTGTTTTTT. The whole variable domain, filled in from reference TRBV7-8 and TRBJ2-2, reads GAGVSQSPRYKVAKRGQDVALRCDPISGHVSLFWYQQALGQGPEFLTYFQNEAQLDKSGLPSDRFFAERPEGSVSTLKIQRTQQEDSAVYLCASTGGASTGELFFGEGSRLTVL.

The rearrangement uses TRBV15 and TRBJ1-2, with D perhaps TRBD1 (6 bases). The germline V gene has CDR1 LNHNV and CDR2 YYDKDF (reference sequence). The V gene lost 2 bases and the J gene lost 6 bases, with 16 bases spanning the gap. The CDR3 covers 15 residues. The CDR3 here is CATSRWTQGIDGYTF. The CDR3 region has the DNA TGTGCCACCAGCAGATGGACACAGGGAATCGATGGCTACACCTTC.

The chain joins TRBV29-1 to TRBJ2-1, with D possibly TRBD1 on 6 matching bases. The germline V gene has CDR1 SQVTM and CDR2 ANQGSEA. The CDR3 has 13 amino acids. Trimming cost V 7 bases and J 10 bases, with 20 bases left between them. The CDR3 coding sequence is TGCAGCGCAGGGATGCACAGGGAAGACGAGCAGTTCTTC. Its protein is CSAGMHREDEQFF.

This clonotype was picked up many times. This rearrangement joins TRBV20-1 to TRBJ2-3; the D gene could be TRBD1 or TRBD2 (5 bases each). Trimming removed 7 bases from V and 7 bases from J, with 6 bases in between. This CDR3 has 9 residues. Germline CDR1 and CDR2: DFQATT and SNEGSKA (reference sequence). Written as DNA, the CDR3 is TGCAGTGGGGGGAATACGCAGTATTTT. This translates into CSGGNTQYF.

The chain's CDR3 is CASSLDLHRDSGGNEQFF. The CDR3 DNA sequence: TGTGCCAGCAGCTTAGACCTCCACCGGGACTCGGGGGGGAATGAGCAGTTCTTC. This chain uses TRBV11-1 with TRBJ2-1; 8 bases agree with TRBD2. Germline CDR1 is SGHAT and CDR2 is FQDESV (reference sequence). V was pared by 1 base and J by 7 bases, with 15 bases of the junction left unmatched. The CDR3 runs to 18 residues.

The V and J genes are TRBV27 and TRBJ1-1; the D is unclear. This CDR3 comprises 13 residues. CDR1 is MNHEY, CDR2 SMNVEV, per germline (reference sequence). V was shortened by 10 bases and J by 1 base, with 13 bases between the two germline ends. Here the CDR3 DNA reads TGTGCCACCAAGCCCATACGGAACACTGAAGCTTTCTTT. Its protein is CATKPIRNTEAFF.